Listed below are T cell receptor beta chains from one sample, sequenced in a study of blood T cells in healthy people across ages. TCRdb fed the 5' RACE reads into MiXCR, producing one record per CDR3 protein. The table lists fewer than 2,000,000 distinct CDR3 sequences, 30% to 40% of them singletons. Input material: blood. The source is a woman in her 30s in good health. Both conserved end residues are part of each CDR3. D genes are given only for firm matches. Size is stated for part of the rows, as once, few or many counts, or as a class when the clone is expanded.

TRBJ1-1 TRBV4-1 few . CATGTANTEAFF TGCGCCACCGGGACGGCCAACACTGAAGCTTTCTTT
TRBJ1-4 TRBV28 . . CASSYGGEWSEKLFF TGTGCCAGCAGTTATGGGGGGGAATGGAGTGAAAAACTGTTTTTT
TRBJ2-1 TRBV18 few . CASSPAGNYEQFF TGTGCCAGCTCACCTGCAGGGAACTATGAGCAGTTCTTC
TRBJ2-3 TRBV27 . . CASTSLTRTWTQYF TGTGCCAGCACCTCCTTAACCAGGACGTGGACGCAGTATTTT
TRBJ1-4 TRBV7-9 . TRBD1 CASSFRPGQGVTNEKLFF TGTGCCAGCAGCTTTCGTCCGGGACAGGGAGTGACTAATGAAAAACTGTTTTTT
TRBJ2-7 TRBV5-1 many . CASSLEQLGGQYF TGCGCCAGCAGCTTGGAACAGCTGGGTGGGCAGTACTTC
TRBJ2-1 TRBV3-1 . TRBD2 CASSPTASGGSNEQFF TGTGCCAGCAGCCCTACGGCTAGCGGGGGGAGCAATGAGCAGTTCTTC
TRBJ2-7 TRBV5-1 . . CASGEDMTYEQYF TGCGCCAGCGGAGAGGACATGACCTACGAGCAGTACTTC
TRBJ2-1 TRBV9 . . CASSVGGIFANEQFF TGTGCCAGCAGCGTGGGCGGGATCTTTGCGAATGAGCAGTTCTTC
TRBJ2-7 TRBV4-2 many . CASSQQRSYEQYF TGTGCCAGCAGCCAACAAAGATCCTACGAGCAGTACTTC
TRBJ2-1 TRBV5-1 few TRBD2 CASSWAGLAFQNGSSYNEQFF TGCGCCAGCAGCTGGGCCGGACTAGCGTTCCAGAATGGTAGCTCCTACAATGAGCAGTTCTTC
TRBJ2-5 TRBV20-1 . . CSARGKEAQYF TGCAGTGCTAGGGGCAAAGAGGCCCAGTACTTC
TRBJ1-1 TRBV7-3 . . CANSFKLMNTEAFF TGTGCCAACAGCTTCAAGCTCATGAACACTGAAGCTTTTTTT
TRBJ1-2 TRBV29-1 . TRBD1 CSVRDRVDYGYTF TGCAGCGTTCGGGACAGGGTGGACTATGGCTACACCTTC
TRBJ1-1 TRBV29-1 . . CSVVDGNMNTEAFF TGCAGCGTTGTGGACGGCAACATGAACACTGAAGCTTTCTTT
TRBJ1-2 TRBV6-1 . . CASSVADGSNYGYTF TGTGCCAGCAGTGTGGCCGACGGCTCTAACTATGGCTACACCTTC
TRBJ1-2 TRBV29-1 many . CSVEEPGPRGYTF TGCAGCGTTGAAGAACCAGGTCCTAGAGGCTACACCTTC
TRBJ2-5 TRBV6-6 few TRBD1 CASSNPSGTGTFQYF TGTGCCAGCAGTAACCCCTCCGGGACAGGGACATTTCAGTACTTC
TRBJ2-1 TRBV20-1 . TRBD1 CSAWDRNNEQFF TGCAGTGCCTGGGACAGGAACAATGAGCAGTTCTTC
TRBJ2-1 TRBV6-2/TRBV6-3 . . CASNRDGLGPYNEQFF TGTGCCAGCAACCGAGATGGTCTTGGGCCCTACAATGAGCAGTTCTTC
TRBJ2-3 TRBV20-1 . TRBD2 CSALTSGSPDTQYF TGCAGTGCCCTGACTAGCGGGAGCCCAGATACGCAGTATTTT
TRBJ2-1 TRBV29-1 many TRBD1 CSVLSGQGPYNEQFF TGCAGCGTCCTGAGCGGACAGGGGCCCTACAATGAGCAGTTCTTC
TRBJ2-1 TRBV28 . TRBD2 CASSSEIGLAGFYNEQFF TGTGCCAGCAGTTCCGAAATCGGACTAGCGGGATTCTACAATGAGCAGTTCTTC